These 11 T cell receptor beta chains were sequenced from one sample in a study of early stage breast cancer tumors. Only in-frame clones appear in the TCRdb table, and some are missing; sequencing was by immunoSEQ multiplex PCR. The table records around 78,000 clones, approximately 80% of them present only once. Sequenced sample: blood. The receptors here all came from a person between 55 and 70 years old with breast cancer.

The J gene is TRBJ2-7, the V gene TRBV30; no firm D call. The CDR3 is made up of 12 amino acids. CDR1 is GTSNPN and CDR2 is SVGIG in the germline V gene (reference sequence). Trimming left V 2 bases short and J 6 bases short, with 11 bases between. CDR3 DNA: TGTGCCTGGAGTATAACACCCCTCGAGCAGTACTTC. It codes for CAWSITPLEQYF.

The gene calls are TRBV7-8 and TRBJ2-7, with a possible D match to TRBD1 (5 bases). CDR1 is SGHVS and CDR2 is FQNEAQ in the germline V gene. V was cut by 1 base and J by 2 bases, with 9 bases left in between. The CDR3 spans 14 residues. The CDR3 here is CASSLETVPYEQYF. Written as DNA, the CDR3 is TGTGCCAGCAGCTTAGAGACAGTACCCTACGAGCAGTACTTC. Full variable domain (rest looked up from reference TRBV7-8 and TRBJ2-7): GAGVSQSPRYKVAKRGQDVALRCDPISGHVSLFWYQQALGQGPEFLTYFQNEAQLDKSGLPSDRFFAERPEGSVSTLKIQRTQQEDSAVYLCASSLETVPYEQYFGPGTRLTVT.

The sample holds one count of this clone. The chain links TRBV21-1 to TRBJ1-5. TRBV21-1 has pseudogene status. The CDR3 loop spans 15 amino acids. CDR3 sequence: CAPSAIYRSNQPQHF. The CDR3 DNA follows: TGTGCCCCCTCCGCAATTTACCGTAGCAATCAGCCCCAGCATTTT.

This sequence joins TRBV7-8 and TRBJ1-5; D perhaps matches TRBD1 (5 bases). The CDR3 covers 14 residues. CDR1 SGHVS and CDR2 FQNEAQ come from the germline V gene. The V and J ends lost 5 bases and 4 bases respectively, with 12 bases between them. CDR3 nucleotides: TGTGCCAGCAGCCCCTTCCAGGGAAATCAGCCCCAGCATTTT. This encodes CASSPFQGNQPQHF. The variable domain in full, completed from reference TRBV7-8 and TRBJ1-5, reads GAGVSQSPRYKVAKRGQDVALRCDPISGHVSLFWYQQALGQGPEFLTYFQNEAQLDKSGLPSDRFFAERPEGSVSTLKIQRTQQEDSAVYLCASSPFQGNQPQHFGDGTRLSIL.

The J gene is TRBJ1-4, the V gene TRBV4-1; D unclear. Between the trimmed V and J ends, which lost 0 bases and 8 bases, there was a span of 7 bases. The CDR3 is 13 residues long. Germline-derived CDR1 and CDR2 are MGHRA and YSYEKL. The CDR3 DNA sequence: TGCGCCAGCAGCCAAGAGGGGTTGGAAAAACTGTTTTTT. Protein product: CASSQEGLEKLFF.

V and J are TRBV27 and TRBJ2-1, with TRBD2 matching 10 bases. The junction had 18 bases not matched to a gene; V was cut back by 3 bases and J by 4 bases. This CDR3 is built from 20 residues. CDR1 is MNHEY and CDR2 is SMNVEV in the germline V gene (reference sequence). This chain's CDR3 is CASSFPGASGGLPPYNEQFF. The CDR3, as DNA: TGTGCCAGCAGTTTTCCCGGGGCTAGCGGGGGCCTTCCTCCTTACAATGAGCAGTTCTTC.

This chain links TRBV27 with TRBJ1-1; tentatively, D is TRBD1 (5 bases). CDR3 length equals 17 residues. The germline V gene has CDR1 MNHEY and CDR2 SMNVEV (reference sequence). Trimming shortened V by 1 base and J by 4 bases, and 19 bases separated the two germline ends. CDR3 region: CASSLFGSRLGTTEAFF. CDR3 bases: TGTGCCAGCAGTTTATTTGGCAGCCGACTGGGGACCACTGAAGCTTTCTTT.

CDR3 sequence: CASSPGTLNQPQHF. The CDR3 nucleotides are TGCGCCAGCAGCCCCGGGACGTTAAATCAGCCCCAGCATTTT. The V gene is TRBV5-1, the J gene TRBJ1-5, with D tentatively TRBD1 (5 bases). CDR1 SGHRS and CDR2 YFSETQ come from the germline V gene. The germline V and J ends were trimmed by 4 bases and 4 bases, with 12 bases remaining between them. This CDR3 contains 14 residues. The full variable domain, in which reference TRBV5-1 and TRBJ1-5 provide the parts outside the CDR3, is KAGVTQTPRYLIKTRGQQVTLSCSPISGHRSVSWYQQTPGQGLQFLFEYFSETQRNKGNFPGRFSGRQFSNSRSEMNVSTLELGDSALYLCASSPGTLNQPQHFGDGTRLSIL.

The V and J genes are TRBV5-4 and TRBJ1-3; D not certain. The CDR3 has 14 amino acids. The V gene lost 5 bases and the J gene lost 4 bases, with 13 bases spanning the gap. Germline CDR1 reads SGHNT; CDR2 reads YYREEE (reference sequence). The CDR3 coding sequence is TGTGCCAGCAGATCAGCCCAGGAAGGAAACACCATATATTTT. Its protein is CASRSAQEGNTIYF. Combining the CDR3 with reference TRBV5-4 and TRBJ1-3 gives the whole variable domain ETGVTQSPTHLIKTRGQQVTLRCSSQSGHNTVSWYQQALGQGPQFIFQYYREEENGRGNFPPRFSGLQFPNYSSELNVNALELDDSALYLCASRSAQEGNTIYFGEGSWLTVV.

The chain has TRBV6-1 and TRBJ2-5; a weak D match, TRBD1 (5 bases). CDR3 length equals 13 residues. Trimming took 9 bases from V and 1 from J, leaving 12 bases between them. The germline V gene encodes CDR1 MNHNS and CDR2 SASEGT. CDR3 in DNA: TGTGCCAGTTCAAAGGGGTTCCAAGAGACCCAGTACTTC. Protein sequence: CASSKGFQETQYF.

V is TRBV11-2 and J is TRBJ2-5; D remains ambiguous. V shed 4 bases and J shed 5 bases, with 8 bases lying between them. The CDR3 totals 12 residues. Looked up from germline, CDR1 is SGHAT and CDR2 is FQNNGV. The CDR3 coding sequence is TGTGCCAGCAGCTCAGATCTCGAGACCCAGTACTTC. Translating it yields CASSSDLETQYF.